This is a list of T cell receptor beta chains from one sample in a study of blood T cell repertoires in COVID-19. The data were produced by immunoSEQ multiplex PCR, yet TCRdb's version contains in-frame clones alone and is incomplete. Of a few hundred thousand clones in the sample, 80% to 90% were seen once. The sequencing input was peripheral blood. The origin of the receptors is a woman between 35 and 50 years old who had recovered from COVID-19. Each CDR3 is given with its conserved first and last residue. Fields, in order: J gene, clone size, D gene, V gene, CDR3 DNA, CDR3 protein. A D gene is named only where the DNA matches it firmly. Rows give clone size only sometimes, using once, few, many, or a class for an expanded clone.

j_gene: TRBJ2-1
abundance: -
d_gene: TRBD2
v_gene: TRBV20-1
CDR3nt: TGCAGTGTATATGCTAGCGGGGAGTTCTTC
CDR3aa: CSVYASGEFF

j_gene: TRBJ2-7
abundance: -
d_gene: TRBD2
v_gene: TRBV9
CDR3nt: TGTGCCAGCAGTGCCGGACTAGCGCCCTCCTACGAGCAGTACTTC
CDR3aa: CASSAGLAPSYEQYF

j_gene: TRBJ2-3
abundance: -
d_gene: TRBD1
v_gene: TRBV3-1/TRBV3-2
CDR3nt: TGTGCCAGCAGCCCGGGGAAACTCAGGGGGCCAGATACGCAGTATTTT
CDR3aa: CASSPGKLRGPDTQYF

j_gene: TRBJ2-1
abundance: -
d_gene: -
v_gene: TRBV25-1
CDR3nt: TGTGCCAGCAGTGAATCGCTAGACTACAATGAGCAGTTCTTC
CDR3aa: CASSESLDYNEQFF

j_gene: TRBJ1-6
abundance: -
d_gene: TRBD1
v_gene: TRBV6-1
CDR3nt: TGTGCCAGCAGTGGCCGAGGACAGGGGTATAATTCACCCCTCCACTTT
CDR3aa: CASSGRGQGYNSPLHF

j_gene: TRBJ2-7
abundance: -
d_gene: TRBD1
v_gene: TRBV3-1/TRBV3-2
CDR3nt: TGTGCCAGCAGCCAACAGGGGGCCGGCGAGCAGTACTTC
CDR3aa: CASSQQGAGEQYF

j_gene: TRBJ1-4
abundance: -
d_gene: TRBD1
v_gene: TRBV6-5
CDR3nt: TGTGCCAGCGGAGACAGGGCTGCAACTAATGAAAAACTGTTTTTT
CDR3aa: CASGDRAATNEKLFF

j_gene: TRBJ2-3
abundance: -
d_gene: -
v_gene: TRBV18
CDR3nt: TGTGCCAGCTCACCTAACATAGGGGGCACAGATACGCAGTATTTT
CDR3aa: CASSPNIGGTDTQYF

j_gene: TRBJ2-7
abundance: -
d_gene: TRBD2
v_gene: TRBV3-1/TRBV3-2
CDR3nt: TGTGCCAGCAGTGCCCTAGCGGGGGGGCCCTACGAGCAGTACTTC
CDR3aa: CASSALAGGPYEQYF

j_gene: TRBJ1-1
abundance: -
d_gene: -
v_gene: TRBV6-5
CDR3nt: TGTGCCAGCCAGACTCTAACCATGAACACTGAAGCTTTCTTT
CDR3aa: CASQTLTMNTEAFF

j_gene: TRBJ1-1
abundance: -
d_gene: -
v_gene: TRBV6-5
CDR3nt: TGTGCCAGCAGTTACGGCGCAGGCGTGAACACTGAAGCTTTCTTT
CDR3aa: CASSYGAGVNTEAFF

j_gene: TRBJ2-1
abundance: -
d_gene: -
v_gene: TRBV7-9
CDR3nt: TGTGCCAGCAGCCAACGAGCCTGGACAGTAGAATTTTACAATGAGCAGTTCTTC
CDR3aa: CASSQRAWTVEFYNEQFF

j_gene: TRBJ1-4
abundance: few
d_gene: -
v_gene: TRBV3-1/TRBV3-2
CDR3nt: TGTGCCAGCAGCTTAAACATCAACCCTGGTGAAAAACTGTTTTTT
CDR3aa: CASSLNINPGEKLFF

j_gene: TRBJ2-2
abundance: -
d_gene: TRBD2
v_gene: TRBV19
CDR3nt: TGTGCCAGTAGTCCGCGGACTAGCGGATCGAACACCGGGGAGCTGTTTTTT
CDR3aa: CASSPRTSGSNTGELFF

j_gene: TRBJ2-1
abundance: -
d_gene: -
v_gene: TRBV5-1
CDR3nt: TGCGCCAGCAGCTTGGCGGGAGCCTCCTACAATGAGCAGTTCTTC
CDR3aa: CASSLAGASYNEQFF

j_gene: TRBJ2-3
abundance: -
d_gene: -
v_gene: TRBV6-5
CDR3nt: TGTGCCAGCTCAACCGGAGCTAGCACAGATACGCAGTATTTT
CDR3aa: CASSTGASTDTQYF

j_gene: TRBJ1-3
abundance: once
d_gene: -
v_gene: TRBV10-2
CDR3nt: TGCGCCAGCAGTGTCACTCAGAGGAACACCATATATTTT
CDR3aa: CASSVTQRNTIYF

j_gene: TRBJ2-5
abundance: -
d_gene: -
v_gene: TRBV14
CDR3nt: TGTGCCAGCAGCAAGTCGGGCGGGGTCAGCCAAGAGACCCAGTACTTC
CDR3aa: CASSKSGGVSQETQYF

j_gene: TRBJ1-2
abundance: once
d_gene: -
v_gene: TRBV2
CDR3nt: TGTGCCAGCAGATTGACAAATGGGCCTCGTGGCTACACCTTC
CDR3aa: CASRLTNGPRGYTF

j_gene: TRBJ1-5
abundance: -
d_gene: -
v_gene: TRBV2
CDR3nt: TGTGCCAGCAGTGTCGAAGGGGTTCTAGGTCAGCCCCAGCATTTT
CDR3aa: CASSVEGVLGQPQHF

j_gene: TRBJ1-1
abundance: few
d_gene: -
v_gene: TRBV11-2
CDR3nt: TGTGCCAGCAGCCTAACATTGGGGCTTTCGGACACTGAAGCTTTCTTT
CDR3aa: CASSLTLGLSDTEAFF

j_gene: TRBJ2-3
abundance: -
d_gene: -
v_gene: TRBV29-1
CDR3nt: TGCAGCGTTGTCGGACACAATCCCACAGATACGCAGTATTTT
CDR3aa: CSVVGHNPTDTQYF

j_gene: TRBJ1-3
abundance: once
d_gene: TRBD1
v_gene: TRBV5-1
CDR3nt: TGCGCCAGCAGCCGGGGGACAGGAACCTCTGGAAACACCATATATTTT
CDR3aa: CASSRGTGTSGNTIYF

j_gene: TRBJ2-7
abundance: -
d_gene: -
v_gene: TRBV6-5
CDR3nt: TGTGCCAGCAGCCGCGGGACAGTTACTATCTACGAGCAGTACTTC
CDR3aa: CASSRGTVTIYEQYF

j_gene: TRBJ2-7
abundance: -
d_gene: -
v_gene: TRBV11-3
CDR3nt: TGTGCCAGCAGCTTAGTCCAGGGCCCCTACGAGCAGTACTTC
CDR3aa: CASSLVQGPYEQYF

j_gene: TRBJ2-6
abundance: -
d_gene: -
v_gene: TRBV27
CDR3nt: TGTGCCAGCAGTTTAACGGGCTCTGGGGCCAACGTCCTGACTTTC
CDR3aa: CASSLTGSGANVLTF

j_gene: TRBJ2-1
abundance: -
d_gene: -
v_gene: TRBV30
CDR3nt: TGTGCCTGGAGTGGACTATTTGATGAGCAGTTCTTC
CDR3aa: CAWSGLFDEQFF

j_gene: TRBJ2-2
abundance: -
d_gene: TRBD2
v_gene: TRBV7-3
CDR3nt: TGTGCCAGCAGCCCCGGGACTAGCGGGGGGCGGGGCACCGGGGAGCTGTTTTTT
CDR3aa: CASSPGTSGGRGTGELFF

j_gene: TRBJ1-1
abundance: once
d_gene: TRBD1
v_gene: TRBV30
CDR3nt: TGTGCCTGGAGTAGACAGGGAGCGGCTTTCTTT
CDR3aa: CAWSRQGAAFF

j_gene: TRBJ1-1
abundance: -
d_gene: -
v_gene: TRBV5-8
CDR3nt: TGTGCCAGCAGCTTGGGAGGTAGCACTGAAGCTTTCTTT
CDR3aa: CASSLGGSTEAFF

j_gene: TRBJ2-3
abundance: -
d_gene: TRBD1
v_gene: TRBV24-1
CDR3nt: TGTGCCACCAGTGACCGGGACAGGGTTGGAGATACGCAGTATTTT
CDR3aa: CATSDRDRVGDTQYF

j_gene: TRBJ1-5
abundance: -
d_gene: -
v_gene: TRBV9
CDR3nt: TGTGCCAGCAGCGAAGACAGTTTCGAGCCCCAGCATTTT
CDR3aa: CASSEDSFEPQHF

j_gene: TRBJ1-4
abundance: -
d_gene: -
v_gene: TRBV18
CDR3nt: TGTGCCAGCTCACCGGACATTGCAACTAATGAAAAACTGTTTTTT
CDR3aa: CASSPDIATNEKLFF

j_gene: TRBJ2-3
abundance: once
d_gene: -
v_gene: TRBV6-9
CDR3nt: TGTGCCAGCACCTGGGGGGGACACAGTAAATCTAGCACAGATACGCAGTATTTT
CDR3aa: CASTWGGHSKSSTDTQYF